This is a list of T cell receptor beta chains from one sample in a study of OX40 agonist ivuxolimab in advanced cancers. Produced via immunoSEQ multiplex PCR; TCRdb's table is partial and in-frame only. The repertoire holds about 58,000 clones, 75% to 90% seen once, with roughly 3.7% in the top ten. The source material was CD4+ or CD8+ T cells sorted from blood, sampled in a trial of the OX40 agonist ivuxolimab. These receptors were collected from an adult with an advanced solid tumor such as melanoma, head and neck, liver or kidney cancer. Each CDR3 is given with its conserved first and last residue. The D gene is left open where the match is weak. Size is stated for part of the rows, as once, few or many counts, or as a class when the clone is expanded.

V	J	D	length	size	CDR3	DNA
TRBV7-2	TRBJ1-4	-	15	-	CASSLDGSVGEKLFF	TGTGCCAGCAGCTTAGATGGGTCTGTAGGTGAAAAACTGTTTTTT
TRBV6-5	TRBJ1-5	TRBD1	15	few	CASRRDRNSNQPQHF	TGTGCCAGCAGACGGGACAGGAATAGCAATCAGCCCCAGCATTTT
TRBV6-5	TRBJ2-1	TRBD1	15	-	CASSYRTGDNNEQFF	TGTGCCAGCAGTTACAGGACAGGGGATAACAATGAGCAGTTCTTC
TRBV30	TRBJ2-5	TRBD2	15	-	CAWSGPGTSYGTQYF	TGTGCCTGGAGTGGCCCAGGGACTAGTTACGGGACCCAGTACTTC
TRBV7-2	TRBJ1-4	-	14	once	CASSLAGAGEKLFF	TGTGCCAGCAGCTTAGCCGGGGCCGGTGAAAAACTGTTTTTT
TRBV30	TRBJ2-3	-	13	-	CATERVFGDTQYF	TGTGCCACAGAGAGGGTATTCGGAGATACGCAGTATTTT
TRBV6-6	TRBJ2-7	TRBD1	15	-	CASSYPRTGRSEQYF	TGTGCCAGCAGTTACCCGCGGACAGGGCGCTCCGAGCAGTACTTC
TRBV30	TRBJ1-2	-	12	once	CAWMRAGSGYTF	TGTGCCTGGATGCGGGCAGGCAGTGGCTACACCTTC
TRBV7-3	TRBJ2-3	TRBD2	15	-	CASSPHSGTTDTQYF	TGTGCCAGCAGCCCCCATAGCGGGACTACAGATACGCAGTATTTT
TRBV5-5	TRBJ1-4	-	14	-	CASSLAATNEKLFF	TGTGCCAGCAGCTTGGCTGCAACTAATGAAAAACTGTTTTTT
TRBV7-3	TRBJ2-1	-	13	-	CASSLGAAHEQFF	TGTGCCAGCAGCTTGGGGGCGGCCCATGAGCAGTTCTTC
TRBV6-1	TRBJ1-4	TRBD1	14	-	CASSGGQGNEKLFF	TGTGCCAGCAGTGGGGGACAGGGGAATGAAAAACTGTTTTTT
TRBV6-6	TRBJ1-1	TRBD1	15	-	CASSYDGQGNTEAFF	TGTGCCAGCAGTTACGACGGACAGGGGAACACTGAAGCTTTCTTT
TRBV19	TRBJ2-7	-	13	-	CASSNLASYEQYF	TGTGCCAGTAGTAACCTGGCGTCCTACGAGCAGTACTTC
TRBV28	TRBJ2-7	-	16	-	CASSSTAQMGVYEQYF	TGTGCCAGCAGTTCCACTGCTCAGATGGGGGTCTACGAGCAGTACTTC
TRBV6-5	TRBJ2-7	TRBD1	15	-	CASTKPGTGSVEQYF	TGTGCCAGCACCAAGCCCGGGACAGGGAGCGTCGAGCAGTACTTC
TRBV27	TRBJ2-1	TRBD2	19	-	CASSFPLDRWTSGRTEQFF	TGTGCCAGCAGTTTCCCCCTCGACAGGTGGACTAGCGGGAGGACCGAGCAGTTCTTC
TRBV18	TRBJ2-5	-	14	-	CASSPRASQETQYF	TGTGCCAGCTCTCCCCGGGCTTCACAAGAGACCCAGTACTTC
TRBV2	TRBJ2-1	TRBD1	14	-	CASPSGQGFDEQFF	TGTGCCAGCCCTTCGGGACAGGGTTTTGATGAGCAGTTCTTC
TRBV7-8	TRBJ2-5	TRBD1	13	-	CAASTGGQETQYF	TGTGCCGCTTCGACAGGGGGCCAAGAGACCCAGTACTTC
TRBV9	TRBJ2-3	-	15	-	CASSVGGWGADTQYF	TGTGCCAGCAGCGTAGGCGGATGGGGGGCAGATACGCAGTATTTT
TRBV6-5	TRBJ1-1	-	11	-	CASSYNYRAFF	TGTGCCAGCAGTTATAATTACAGGGCTTTCTTT
TRBV7-3	TRBJ2-2	-	16	-	CASSLAPTGNTGELFF	TGTGCCAGCAGCTTAGCCCCGACAGGGAACACCGGGGAGCTGTTTTTT
TRBV27	TRBJ2-2	-	15	few	CASSLSSGYTGELFF	TGTGCCAGCAGTTTATCCAGCGGTTACACCGGGGAGCTGTTTTTT
TRBV5-1	TRBJ1-4	TRBD1	14	-	CASSRDSSQEKLFF	TGCGCCAGCAGCCGGGACAGTTCACAGGAAAAACTGTTTTTT
TRBV18	TRBJ2-7	TRBD1	17	once	CASSPMGTGAFVHEQYF	TGTGCCAGCTCACCAATGGGTACAGGGGCGTTCGTCCACGAGCAGTACTTC
TRBV2	TRBJ1-4	TRBD1	14	-	CASRWTGGDEKLFF	TGTGCCAGCAGATGGACAGGGGGCGATGAAAAACTGTTTTTT
TRBV15	TRBJ2-1	-	15	-	CATSRDQTVYNEQFF	TGTGCCACCAGCAGAGACCAGACCGTGTACAATGAGCAGTTCTTC
TRBV6-6	TRBJ2-7	TRBD1	15	-	CASSPTGGASYEQYF	TGTGCCAGCAGTCCGACAGGGGGCGCTTCCTACGAGCAGTACTTC
TRBV10-3	TRBJ1-5	TRBD1	13	-	CATRQGDFQPQHF	TGTGCCACGAGACAGGGAGATTTTCAGCCCCAGCATTTT
TRBV2	TRBJ2-7	-	13	-	CASSERRSYEQYF	TGTGCCAGCAGTGAAAGGCGCTCCTACGAGCAGTACTTC
TRBV19	TRBJ2-5	-	13	-	CASRRDTGETQYF	TGTGCCAGTAGAAGGGACACTGGGGAGACCCAGTACTTC
TRBV30	TRBJ1-2	-	11	-	CAWSALDAVAF	TGTGCCTGGAGCGCATTAGACGCTGTAGCCTTC
TRBV2	TRBJ2-3	-	13	-	CASGARDTDTQYF	TGTGCCAGCGGGGCGCGGGACACAGATACGCAGTATTTT
TRBV4-1	TRBJ1-2	TRBD1	15	once	CASSRAGTGISGYTF	TGCGCCAGCAGCCGAGCGGGGACAGGGATTTCGGGCTACACCTTC
TRBV4-1	TRBJ1-4	-	15	-	CASSEIQTYNEKLFF	TGCGCCAGCAGCGAAATCCAGACTTATAATGAAAAACTGTTTTTT
TRBV7-3	TRBJ2-3	-	15	-	CASSLGTPSTDTQYF	TGTGCCAGCAGCTTAGGGACACCAAGCACAGATACGCAGTATTTT
TRBV30	TRBJ2-1	-	13	-	CAGDSGAYNEQFF	TGTGCCGGGGATTCGGGGGCCTACAATGAGCAGTTCTTC
TRBV30	TRBJ1-2	-	14	-	CAWSVFGYPYGYTF	TGTGCCTGGAGTGTGTTTGGGTACCCGTATGGCTACACCTTC
TRBV28	TRBJ2-5	-	13	-	CASSLIAVETQYF	TGTGCCAGCAGTTTAATAGCGGTGGAGACCCAGTACTTC
TRBV6-5	TRBJ1-1	TRBD1	14	-	CASSPRGQTTEAFF	TGTGCCAGCAGTCCCAGGGGACAGACCACTGAAGCTTTCTTT
TRBV28	TRBJ2-1	-	12	-	CASSLSGNEQFF	TGTGCCAGCAGTTTATCGGGCAATGAGCAGTTCTTC
TRBV5-1	TRBJ2-2	-	16	-	CASSLVVTLHTGELFF	TGCGCCAGCAGCTTGGTGGTGACACTTCACACCGGGGAGCTGTTTTTT
TRBV7-2	TRBJ2-1	TRBD2	17	-	CASSLASGTSSYNEQFF	TGTGCCAGCAGCTTAGCTTCCGGGACTAGCTCCTACAATGAGCAGTTCTTC
TRBV9	TRBJ2-2	-	16	medium-sized	CASSPSPPGNTGELFF	TGTGCCAGCAGCCCCTCCCCCCCAGGTAATACCGGGGAGCTGTTTTTT
TRBV29-1	TRBJ2-3	TRBD2	17	-	CSVDLLTTSGGVDTQYF	TGCAGCGTTGACCTACTGACGACTAGCGGGGGGGTAGATACGCAGTATTTT